This T cell receptor beta chain was identified in a study of blood T cell repertoires in COVID-19. Study-level background: From the United States, Italy and Spain came samples of acute and convalescent COVID-19. PBMCs, B-cell-depleted T cells, or T cells were the source of the cDNA or gDNA that made up the material.

In the source study's methods: Quantification of nucleated cells was approximated via reference gene primer amplification. The repertoire was sequenced with immunoSEQ multiplex PCR; TCRdb's copy has only in-frame clones and lacks some. For V, J and clone size, that table is used; D and trimming come from the DNA. This sample has a few hundred thousand clones, with roughly nine tenths found just once. This TCR derives from a woman between 40 and 50 years old who had recovered from COVID-19. Sample: peripheral blood.

Here the CDR3 DNA reads TGCAGCATCGGACTAGCGGTCCGCACAGATACGCAGTATTTT. It yields the protein CSIGLAVRTDTQYF. This chain connects TRBV29-1 to TRBJ2-3; 10 nucleotides align to TRBD2. The CDR3 spans 14 residues. Trimming cost V 8 bases and J 1 base; bases outside gene matches: 6. The germline V gene has CDR1 SQVTM and CDR2 ANQGSEA.